The rows below give T cell receptor beta chains drawn from one sample of a study of blood T cell repertoires in COVID-19. Clones were read by immunoSEQ multiplex PCR, and TCRdb kept only the in-frame ones, dropping some. This repertoire shows roughly 80,000 clones, 60% to 80% found once; its top ten account for around 10%. Sequencing was done on a sample of peripheral blood. The origin of the receptors is a human donor in a cohort sampled during active COVID-19. Each CDR3 is given with its conserved first and last residue. The order of the fields is J gene, V gene, D gene, clone size, CDR3 protein, CDR3 DNA. A D gene is named only where the DNA matches it firmly. Clone size, where shown, is once, few, many, or a class for clones that have expanded.

j_gene: TRBJ1-4
v_gene: TRBV30
d_gene: TRBD1
abundance: few
CDR3aa: CASGTGIEKLFF
CDR3nt: TGTGCCTCCGGGACAGGGATTGAAAAACTGTTTTTT

j_gene: TRBJ2-7
v_gene: TRBV7-2
d_gene: TRBD2
abundance: NA
CDR3aa: CASSLGGLAGVHEQYF
CDR3nt: TGTGCCAGCAGCTTAGGGGGACTAGCGGGGGTCCACGAGCAGTACTTC

j_gene: TRBJ2-7
v_gene: TRBV18
d_gene: NA
abundance: NA
CDR3aa: CASSRTEPYEQYF
CDR3nt: TGTGCCAGCTCAAGGACAGAGCCCTACGAGCAGTACTTC

j_gene: TRBJ1-1
v_gene: TRBV5-1
d_gene: NA
abundance: NA
CDR3aa: CASSLGQKNTEAFF
CDR3nt: TGCGCCAGCAGCTTGGGACAGAAGAACACTGAAGCTTTCTTT

j_gene: TRBJ1-4
v_gene: TRBV4-2
d_gene: NA
abundance: NA
CDR3aa: CASSQAAGKDEKLFF
CDR3nt: TGTGCCAGCAGCCAAGCGGCAGGAAAGGATGAAAAACTGTTTTTT

j_gene: TRBJ2-5
v_gene: TRBV2
d_gene: TRBD1
abundance: NA
CDR3aa: CASNTGEETQYF
CDR3nt: TGTGCCAGCAATACAGGGGAAGAGACCCAGTACTTC

j_gene: TRBJ1-2
v_gene: TRBV20-1
d_gene: NA
abundance: NA
CDR3aa: CSASAGDNRWGYTF
CDR3nt: TGCAGTGCTAGTGCGGGGGATAATCGATGGGGCTACACCTTC

j_gene: TRBJ1-4
v_gene: TRBV2
d_gene: NA
abundance: NA
CDR3aa: CASSEESDEKLFF
CDR3nt: TGTGCCAGCAGTGAAGAGTCGGATGAAAAACTGTTTTTT

j_gene: TRBJ2-1
v_gene: TRBV18
d_gene: NA
abundance: NA
CDR3aa: CASSPLDGGYGYNEQFF
CDR3nt: TGTGCCAGCTCACCGCTCGACGGGGGTTACGGATACAATGAGCAGTTCTTC

j_gene: TRBJ2-5
v_gene: TRBV12-3/TRBV12-4
d_gene: NA
abundance: few
CDR3aa: CASSYRGQETQYF
CDR3nt: TGTGCCAGCAGTTACCGGGGGCAAGAGACCCAGTACTTC

j_gene: TRBJ2-7
v_gene: TRBV5-4
d_gene: TRBD2
abundance: NA
CDR3aa: CASSLGLAGGHEQYF
CDR3nt: TGTGCCAGCAGCTTGGGACTAGCGGGGGGGCACGAGCAGTACTTC

j_gene: TRBJ1-1
v_gene: TRBV18
d_gene: TRBD1
abundance: NA
CDR3aa: CASSSGQGEAFF
CDR3nt: TGTGCCAGCTCATCGGGACAGGGAGAGGCTTTCTTT

j_gene: TRBJ2-5
v_gene: TRBV2
d_gene: TRBD2
abundance: NA
CDR3aa: CASRNLAGGQETQYF
CDR3nt: TGTGCCAGCAGAAACTTAGCGGGGGGCCAAGAGACCCAGTACTTC

j_gene: TRBJ2-3
v_gene: TRBV5-6
d_gene: NA
abundance: NA
CDR3aa: CASSLTPTSTDTQYF
CDR3nt: TGTGCCAGCAGCTTGACTCCCACTAGCACAGATACGCAGTATTTT

j_gene: TRBJ2-1
v_gene: TRBV6-2/TRBV6-3
d_gene: TRBD2
abundance: once
CDR3aa: CASSSGGASEQFF
CDR3nt: TGTGCCAGCAGTAGCGGGGGGGCGAGTGAGCAGTTCTTC

j_gene: TRBJ1-4
v_gene: TRBV5-1
d_gene: NA
abundance: NA
CDR3aa: CASSLASGRNEKLFF
CDR3nt: TGCGCCAGCAGCTTGGCGTCGGGGAGGAATGAAAAACTGTTTTTT

j_gene: TRBJ1-2
v_gene: TRBV5-1
d_gene: NA
abundance: NA
CDR3aa: CASSLEGHLNYGYTF
CDR3nt: TGCGCCAGCAGCTTGGAGGGACACCTGAACTATGGCTACACCTTC

j_gene: TRBJ2-4
v_gene: TRBV11-2
d_gene: NA
abundance: NA
CDR3aa: CASSSTGWDLDKNIQYF
CDR3nt: TGTGCCAGCAGCTCGACAGGGTGGGACTTAGACAAAAACATTCAGTACTTC

j_gene: TRBJ2-7
v_gene: TRBV10-3
d_gene: TRBD1
abundance: few
CDR3aa: CAIRRDRATYEQYF
CDR3nt: TGTGCCATCAGACGGGACAGGGCAACCTACGAGCAGTACTTC

j_gene: TRBJ2-7
v_gene: TRBV9
d_gene: TRBD1
abundance: NA
CDR3aa: CASSVGEGTGVREQYF
CDR3nt: TGTGCCAGCAGCGTAGGGGAGGGGACAGGGGTGAGAGAGCAGTACTTC

j_gene: TRBJ2-5
v_gene: TRBV5-1
d_gene: NA
abundance: NA
CDR3aa: CASSSPLTAKETQYF
CDR3nt: TGCGCCAGCAGCTCGCCACTGACAGCTAAAGAGACCCAGTACTTC

j_gene: TRBJ1-1
v_gene: TRBV5-1
d_gene: NA
abundance: NA
CDR3aa: CASSIGQNEAFF
CDR3nt: TGCGCCAGCAGCATCGGACAGAATGAAGCTTTCTTT

j_gene: TRBJ1-1
v_gene: TRBV29-1
d_gene: NA
abundance: NA
CDR3aa: CSVRGGAGTEAFF
CDR3nt: TGCAGCGTGAGGGGAGGGGCCGGCACTGAAGCTTTCTTT

j_gene: TRBJ1-1
v_gene: TRBV5-4
d_gene: TRBD1
abundance: NA
CDR3aa: CASRPTGGLGNTEAFF
CDR3nt: TGTGCCAGCAGACCTACAGGGGGCCTGGGGAACACTGAAGCTTTCTTT

j_gene: TRBJ2-3
v_gene: TRBV5-1
d_gene: TRBD2
abundance: once
CDR3aa: CASSLAGLAGKTPPDTQYF
CDR3nt: TGCGCCAGCAGCTTGGCCGGACTAGCGGGGAAAACCCCCCCAGATACGCAGTATTTT

j_gene: TRBJ2-3
v_gene: TRBV4-2
d_gene: NA
abundance: NA
CDR3aa: CASSQRDFRRTEDTQYF
CDR3nt: TGTGCCAGCAGCCAAAGGGACTTTCGCCGGACCGAGGATACGCAGTATTTT

j_gene: TRBJ1-2
v_gene: TRBV5-4
d_gene: TRBD1
abundance: few
CDR3aa: CASSSRDRGIFGYTF
CDR3nt: TGTGCCAGCAGCTCCCGGGACAGGGGAATATTTGGCTACACCTTC

j_gene: TRBJ1-1
v_gene: TRBV28
d_gene: NA
abundance: few
CDR3aa: CASSPSRYTEAFF
CDR3nt: TGTGCCAGCAGTCCCTCCAGGTACACTGAAGCTTTCTTT

j_gene: TRBJ2-5
v_gene: TRBV19
d_gene: TRBD1
abundance: NA
CDR3aa: CASRDRGRGETQYF
CDR3nt: TGTGCCAGCCGGGACAGGGGGCGCGGGGAGACCCAGTACTTC

j_gene: TRBJ2-2
v_gene: TRBV10-3
d_gene: NA
abundance: NA
CDR3aa: CAISEDRDTNTGELFF
CDR3nt: TGTGCCATCAGTGAGGACCGGGACACCAACACCGGGGAGCTGTTTTTT

j_gene: TRBJ1-5
v_gene: TRBV19
d_gene: TRBD1
abundance: once
CDR3aa: CASSIGQGEQPQHF
CDR3nt: TGTGCCAGTAGTATAGGGCAGGGGGAACAGCCCCAGCATTTT

j_gene: TRBJ1-5
v_gene: TRBV4-3
d_gene: NA
abundance: NA
CDR3aa: CASSREALNQPQHF
CDR3nt: TGCGCCAGCAGCCGGGAGGCACTGAATCAGCCCCAGCATTTT

j_gene: TRBJ1-1
v_gene: TRBV5-6
d_gene: TRBD1
abundance: NA
CDR3aa: CASSPGGHSNTEAFF
CDR3nt: TGTGCCAGCAGCCCAGGGGGGCACTCGAACACTGAAGCTTTCTTT

j_gene: TRBJ2-7
v_gene: TRBV7-2
d_gene: NA
abundance: NA
CDR3aa: CASSFRGSSYEQYF
CDR3nt: TGTGCCAGCAGCTTCAGGGGTAGCTCCTACGAGCAGTACTTC

j_gene: TRBJ1-3
v_gene: TRBV30
d_gene: NA
abundance: NA
CDR3aa: CAWSPPGLSGNTIYF
CDR3nt: TGTGCCTGGAGTCCCCCAGGGCTCTCTGGAAACACCATATATTTT

j_gene: TRBJ2-1
v_gene: TRBV5-6
d_gene: TRBD1
abundance: NA
CDR3aa: CASSTGQRSREQFF
CDR3nt: TGTGCCAGCAGCACGGGACAGAGGTCGAGAGAGCAGTTCTTC

j_gene: TRBJ1-6
v_gene: TRBV15
d_gene: NA
abundance: NA
CDR3aa: CATSRGGGYNSPLHF
CDR3nt: TGTGCCACCAGCAGAGGAGGGGGCTATAATTCACCCCTCCACTTT

j_gene: TRBJ1-5
v_gene: TRBV5-1
d_gene: TRBD1
abundance: few
CDR3aa: CASSLGDREGQPQHF
CDR3nt: TGCGCCAGCAGCTTGGGGGACAGGGAAGGCCAGCCCCAGCATTTT

j_gene: TRBJ2-7
v_gene: TRBV2
d_gene: NA
abundance: few
CDR3aa: CASSDSRAGEQYF
CDR3nt: TGTGCCAGCAGTGATTCCCGTGCGGGGGAGCAGTACTTC

j_gene: TRBJ1-1
v_gene: TRBV10-1
d_gene: TRBD1
abundance: few
CDR3aa: CASMRQGGTEAFF
CDR3nt: TGCGCCAGCATGCGACAGGGGGGCACTGAAGCTTTCTTT

j_gene: TRBJ2-7
v_gene: TRBV2
d_gene: TRBD1
abundance: NA
CDR3aa: CASSPTGAGAYEQYF
CDR3nt: TGTGCCAGCAGTCCAACAGGGGCCGGAGCCTACGAGCAGTACTTC

j_gene: TRBJ1-1
v_gene: TRBV30
d_gene: NA
abundance: NA
CDR3aa: CAWSNLGNTEAFF
CDR3nt: TGTGCCTGGAGCAACCTAGGGAACACTGAAGCTTTCTTT

j_gene: TRBJ2-7
v_gene: TRBV9
d_gene: NA
abundance: NA
CDR3aa: CASSVGDSPYEQYF
CDR3nt: TGTGCCAGCAGCGTAGGCGACAGTCCCTACGAGCAGTACTTC